One and the same sample provided the 5 T cell receptor beta chains below, sequenced in a study of Graves' ophthalmopathy and Graves' hyperthyroidism. The authors amplified TCR beta CDR3 regions from RNA transcripts. RT-PCR was first run with HTBI primers, then multiplex PCR in a second round. TCRdb reprocessed the multiplex PCR reads with MiXCR, giving one entry per CDR3 protein. The table includes around 670,000 distinct CDR3 sequences, roughly two fifths detected once. The specimen was peripheral blood. These receptors all stem from an adult man with Graves' ophthalmopathy.

In its sample, this clonotype was seen many times. The chain recombines TRBV9 with TRBJ2-7, with 9 bases fitting TRBD2. Germline V lookup: CDR1 SGDLS, CDR2 YYNGEE. The ends lost 0 bases at V and 6 bases at J; junction bases unmatched: 1. This CDR3 contains 13 residues. The CDR3 DNA sequence: TGTGCCAGCAGCGTAGGACTAGCGGTCGAGCAGTACTTC. Translating it yields CASSVGLAVEQYF.

This clonotype was observed many times. J is TRBJ2-7 and V is TRBV20-1, with 9 nucleotides matching TRBD2. Trimming took 0 bases from V and 4 from J; bases not matched to a gene: 10. Germline lookup yields CDR1 DFQATT and CDR2 SNEGSKA (reference sequence). CDR3 length: 16 amino acids. The CDR3 spells CSARDLSGTSPYEQYF. The CDR3 DNA reads as TGCAGTGCTAGAGATTTGTCCGGGACTAGCCCATACGAGCAGTACTTC.

In its sample, this clonotype was seen a few times. V and J are TRBV2 and TRBJ1-2; D uncertain. Germline assignment: CDR1 SNHLY and CDR2 FYNNEI. V lost 5 bases to trimming and J lost 6 bases, with 22 bases between them. This CDR3 comprises 16 residues. The CDR3 DNA sequence: TGTGCCAGCAGTACCTCCGATGGTCGGGGTTCTCATGGCTACACCTTC. Translation: CASSTSDGRGSHGYTF. Combining the CDR3 with reference TRBV2 and TRBJ1-2 gives the whole variable domain EPEVTQTPSHQVTQMGQEVILRCVPISNHLYFYWYRQILGQKVEFLVSFYNNEISEKSEIFDDQFSVERPDGSNFTLKIRSTKLEDSAMYFCASSTSDGRGSHGYTFGSGTRLTVV.

This clonotype was seen more than once but under ten times. The chain couples TRBV20-1 to TRBJ1-2; D ambiguous. The V gene lost 0 bases and the J gene lost 2 bases, with 7 bases spanning the gap. The V gene's germline CDR1 is DFQATT and CDR2 SNEGSKA (reference sequence). The CDR3 length is 13 residues. The chain's CDR3 is CSARELRNYGYTF. CDR3 in DNA: TGCAGTGCTAGAGAGCTACGGAACTATGGCTACACCTTC.

This sequence joins TRBV9 and TRBJ2-5; D is undetermined. In germline, CDR1 is SGDLS, CDR2 YYNGEE. The V end lost 6 bases, the J end lost 4 bases, and 10 bases lay between the germline ends. The CDR3 totals 12 residues. CDR3 bases: TGTGCCAGCATCGCAGGCGGAGAGACCCAGTACTTC. Encoded protein: CASIAGGETQYF.